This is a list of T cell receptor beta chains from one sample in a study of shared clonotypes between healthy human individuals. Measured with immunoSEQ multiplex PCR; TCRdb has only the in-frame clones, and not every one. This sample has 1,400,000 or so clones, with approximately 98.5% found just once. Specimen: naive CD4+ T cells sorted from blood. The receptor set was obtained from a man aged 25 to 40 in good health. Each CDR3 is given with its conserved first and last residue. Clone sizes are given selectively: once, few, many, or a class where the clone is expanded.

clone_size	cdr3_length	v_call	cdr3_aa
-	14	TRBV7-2	CASSLLTGGNTIYF
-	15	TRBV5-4	CASSLNRGSHTEAFF
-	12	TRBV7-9	CASSLDRLEAFF
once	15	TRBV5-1	CASSPDREVRYEQYF
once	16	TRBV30	CAWSVGRARRNQPQHF
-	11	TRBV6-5	CAIRSNYGYTF
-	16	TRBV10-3	CAISDIYKGGSYEQYF
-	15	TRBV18	CASSPITSGYNEQFF
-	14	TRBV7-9	CASSLASGFYEQYF
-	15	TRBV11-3	CASSPPGQGRVEQFF
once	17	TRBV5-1	CASSRGASGGMRTTQYF
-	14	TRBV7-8	CASSLRTGSNEQFF
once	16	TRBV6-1	CASSDRSGYSNQPQHF
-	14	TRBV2	CATRGRAEDNEQFF
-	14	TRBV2	CASSESPGWDTQYF
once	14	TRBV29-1	CSVDIAGVLDTQYF
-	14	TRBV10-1	CASSAGPYSYEQYF
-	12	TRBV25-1	CATKGSGYGYTF
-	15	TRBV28	CASSLISGTGHTYTF
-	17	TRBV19	CASSIDAATPLNQPQHF
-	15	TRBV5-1	CASRTDLTGVYEQYF
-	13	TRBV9	CASSHPANTEAFF
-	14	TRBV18	CASSPPARGGEQYF
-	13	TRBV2	CASTSGSYNEQFF
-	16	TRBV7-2	CASSLSLAGASYEQYF
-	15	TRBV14	CASSPLAGGTDTQYF
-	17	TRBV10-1	CASSESMGRGQPFLQYF
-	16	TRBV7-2	CASSAQAGANTGELFF
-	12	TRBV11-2	CASSSFRYEQYF
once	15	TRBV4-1	CASSPQAVSGEKLFF
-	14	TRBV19	CATSPGGMNTEAFF
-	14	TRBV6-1	CASSEARRYYGYTF
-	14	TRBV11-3	CASSFRGGTNIQYF
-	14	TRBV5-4	CASGRTSDSYEQYF
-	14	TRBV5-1	CASSPGDRTGELFF
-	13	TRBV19	CASSMIPIYEQYF
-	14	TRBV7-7	CASSPGTGVDTQYF
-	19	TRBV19	CASSIDFSGGGTGSYEQYF
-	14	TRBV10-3	CAIRQGVNTGELFF
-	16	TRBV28	CASSKTSGDSYNEQFF
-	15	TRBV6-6	CASSYWGDSNQPQHF
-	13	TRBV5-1	CASSLAVSNGYTF
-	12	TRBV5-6	CASSLFSEKLFF
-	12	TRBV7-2	CASSTGIQPQHF